The 17 T cell receptor beta chains below come from one sample, sequenced in a study of T cells after yellow fever vaccination. TCRdb passed the 5' RACE reads through MiXCR, listing each CDR3 protein once. The data contain 550,000 to 750,000 distinct CDR3 sequences, roughly 14% of them singletons. The material was PBMCs, obtained on the day of the yellow fever booster vaccination. Receptor source: a man aged 25-45 years who received the YFV17D yellow fever vaccine.

This clonotype was observed a few times. The chain couples TRBV12-3 or TRBV12-4 to TRBJ2-7, with D perhaps matching TRBD1 (5 bases). Trimming removed 10 bases from V and 2 bases from J, with 18 bases in between. The length of the CDR3 is 14 residues. The CDR3 nucleotides read TGTGCCACCGGAACAGGCTCCCTTACCTACGAGCAGTACTTC. Translation: CATGTGSLTYEQYF.

V is TRBV30 and J is TRBJ2-1, with D perhaps TRBD1 (6 bases). The CDR3 consists of 15 residues. V lost 4 bases and J lost 7, with 20 bases in between. From germline, CDR1 is GTSNPN and CDR2 SVGIG (reference sequence). The CDR3 DNA reads as TGTGCCTGGATCACTCGCGGACAGTCCCAAAATGAGCAGTTCTTC. It specifies CAWITRGQSQNEQFF.

The chain employs TRBV18 and TRBJ1-1; the D gene is possibly TRBD1 (5 bases). The CDR3 sequence is 14 residues long. Trimming shortened V by 2 bases and J by 4 bases, and 11 bases separated the two germline ends. Germline V lookup: CDR1 KGHSH, CDR2 LQKENI. In nucleotides, the CDR3 is TGTGCCAGCTCACCAGGGGGAGGTAGCACTGAAGCTTTCTTT. It encodes CASSPGGGSTEAFF. The full variable domain, with the rest looked up from reference TRBV18 and TRBJ1-1, is NAGVMQNPRHLVRRRGQEARLRCSPMKGHSHVYWYRQLPEEGLKFMVYLQKENIIDESGMPKERFSAEFPKEGPSILRIQQVVRGDSAAYFCASSPGGGSTEAFFGQGTRLTVV.

This clonotype occurred a few times. The J gene is TRBJ2-2, the V gene TRBV3-1; TRBD2 agrees at 8 bases. The CDR3 covers 14 residues. CDR1 and CDR2 (germline): LGHDT, YNNKEL (reference sequence). After removal of 4 bases from V and 6 bases from J, the junction contained 4 bases not matched to a gene. CDR3: CASSRSGSAGELFF. CDR3 nucleotides: TGTGCCAGCAGCCGAAGCGGGAGCGCCGGGGAGCTGTTTTTT. The complete variable domain, with remaining parts taken from reference TRBV3-1 and TRBJ2-2, reads DTAVSQTPKYLVTQMGNDKSIKCEQNLGHDTMYWYKQDSKKFLKIMFSYNNKELIINETVPNRFSPKSPDKAHLNLHINSLELGDSAVYFCASSRSGSAGELFFGEGSRLTVL.

The gene calls are TRBV7-2 and TRBJ2-3, with 7 bases identical to TRBD2. The CDR3 is 15 residues long. The ends lost 1 base at V and 2 bases at J; junction bases unmatched: 3. The germline V gene has CDR1 SGHTA and CDR2 FQGNSA. The DNA of the CDR3 is TGTGCCAGCAGCTTAGTGCTAGCGGCCACAGATACGCAGTATTTT. It specifies CASSLVLAATDTQYF.

The chain carries TRBV19 and TRBJ2-6; D tentatively fits TRBD1 or TRBD2 (5 bases each). Trimming left V 9 bases short and J 0 bases short, with 18 bases between. The CDR3 covers 17 residues. CDR1 is LNHDA, CDR2 SQIVND, per germline (reference sequence). The CDR3 loop reads CASSGTERLSGANVLTF. The CDR3 DNA is TGTGCCAGCTCGGGGACGGAACGACTCTCTGGGGCCAACGTCCTGACTTTC.

The sample holds a few counts of this clonotype. V is TRBV5-1 and J is TRBJ2-1, with a tentative D call TRBD1 (5 bases). CDR3 length: 17 residues. The germline gives CDR1 SGHRS, CDR2 YFSETQ. The V gene lost 0 bases and the J gene lost 7 bases, with 20 bases spanning the gap. The CDR3 sequence: CASSLAESGLSVNEQFF. The CDR3 DNA follows: TGCGCCAGCAGCTTGGCTGAATCAGGGTTATCGGTAAATGAGCAGTTCTTC.

This chain joins TRBV5-1 and TRBJ2-2, with 12 bases matching TRBD2. Unmatched junction bases numbered 1, after V lost 2 bases and J lost 5 bases. Germline assignment: CDR1 SGHRS and CDR2 YFSETQ. This CDR3 region has 15 residues. The CDR3 bases are TGCGCCAGCAGCTTTACTAGCGGGAGGACCGGGGAGCTGTTTTTT. Translation gives CASSFTSGRTGELFF. The whole variable domain, filled in from reference TRBV5-1 and TRBJ2-2, reads KAGVTQTPRYLIKTRGQQVTLSCSPISGHRSVSWYQQTPGQGLQFLFEYFSETQRNKGNFPGRFSGRQFSNSRSEMNVSTLELGDSALYLCASSFTSGRTGELFFGEGSRLTVL.

This clonotype was seen a handful of times. The chain joins TRBV19 to TRBJ2-1, with 9 bases matching TRBD1. From germline, CDR1 is LNHDA and CDR2 SQIVND (reference sequence). This CDR3 is built from 15 residues. The V segment lost 3 bases and the J segment 6 bases; nucleotides outside the gene matches: 6. The CDR3 loop reads CASSMGQGSTNEQFF. The CDR3 nucleotides are TGTGCCAGTAGTATGGGACAGGGTTCGACCAATGAGCAGTTCTTC.

In its sample, this clonotype was seen once. The chain is built from TRBV5-1 and TRBJ2-1; no reliable D call. Germline CDR1 reads SGHRS; CDR2 reads YFSETQ. There are 13 residues in the CDR3. Trimming stripped 2 bases from V and 4 bases from J, with 7 bases between. The CDR3 is CASSLIQYNEQFF. CDR3 bases: TGCGCCAGCAGCTTAATCCAATACAATGAGCAGTTCTTC.

The chain couples TRBV13 to TRBJ1-2; D is possibly TRBD1 (5 bases). Germline V gene data show CDR1 as PRHDT and CDR2 as FYEKMQ (reference sequence). This CDR3 has 14 residues. Trimming removed 8 bases from V and 4 bases from J, with 17 bases in between. CDR3 sequence: CASQEGRDFYGYTF. The CDR3 DNA sequence: TGTGCCAGCCAGGAGGGCCGGGACTTCTATGGCTACACCTTC.

Written as DNA, the CDR3 is TGTGCCAGCAGCCCAAGCCGAGATGAAAAACTGTTTTTT. It codes for CASSPSRDEKLFF. The rearrangement uses TRBV3-1 and TRBJ1-4; no clear D gene. CDR1 is LGHDT and CDR2 is YNNKEL in the germline V gene (reference sequence). Trimming left V 4 bases short and J 6 bases short, with 9 bases between. The CDR3 has 13 amino acids.

V is TRBV12-3 or TRBV12-4 and J is TRBJ2-7, with 8 bases fitting TRBD1. CDR3 length: 16 residues. V was clipped by 5 bases and J by 4 bases; unmatched bases: 13. The CDR3 DNA reads TGTGCCAGCAGTCCACGGACAGGGCGTTCACGATACGAGCAGTACTTC. Translated, it gives CASSPRTGRSRYEQYF.

This clonotype has more than one count but fewer than ten. The chain has TRBV6-2 or TRBV6-3 and TRBJ2-5, with D uncertain. Germline assignment: CDR1 MNHEY and CDR2 SVGEGT. Trimming took off 7 bases at V and 7 bases at J, with 10 bases between the two ends. This CDR3 is 11 amino acids long. The CDR3 sequence is CASNFGGTQYF. The CDR3, as DNA: TGTGCCAGCAATTTTGGTGGGACCCAGTACTTC.

In its sample, this clonotype was seen a few times. The chain employs TRBV7-8 and TRBJ2-6; TRBD1 might be the D (6 bases). The CDR3 is made up of 15 amino acids. Germline V gives CDR1 SGHVS, CDR2 FQNEAQ. With 5 bases removed from V and 4 bases from J, the gap between germline ends came to 12 bases. CDR3 region: CASSNTGRGANVLTF. CDR3 in DNA: TGTGCCAGCAGCAACACAGGGAGAGGGGCCAACGTCCTGACTTTC.

The chain has TRBV20-1 and TRBJ2-7, with 8 bases aligning to TRBD2. There are 13 residues in the CDR3. Trimming at V came to 5 bases and at J to 0 bases, leaving 3 bases not matched to a gene. CDR1 and CDR2 from the germline V gene are DFQATT and SNEGSKA (reference sequence). CDR3 DNA: TGCAGTGCTGGTAGCGGGACCTCCTACGAGCAGTACTTC. This codes for CSAGSGTSYEQYF.

The chain has TRBV30 and TRBJ1-3; D is perhaps TRBD1 (5 bases). The CDR3 is made up of 13 amino acids. Germline loops: CDR1 GTSNPN, CDR2 SVGIG (reference sequence). Trimming removed 5 bases at V and 1 base at J, with 9 bases between. The CDR3 loop is CAWDRESGNTIYF. CDR3 nucleotides: TGTGCCTGGGACAGAGAATCTGGAAACACCATATATTTT.